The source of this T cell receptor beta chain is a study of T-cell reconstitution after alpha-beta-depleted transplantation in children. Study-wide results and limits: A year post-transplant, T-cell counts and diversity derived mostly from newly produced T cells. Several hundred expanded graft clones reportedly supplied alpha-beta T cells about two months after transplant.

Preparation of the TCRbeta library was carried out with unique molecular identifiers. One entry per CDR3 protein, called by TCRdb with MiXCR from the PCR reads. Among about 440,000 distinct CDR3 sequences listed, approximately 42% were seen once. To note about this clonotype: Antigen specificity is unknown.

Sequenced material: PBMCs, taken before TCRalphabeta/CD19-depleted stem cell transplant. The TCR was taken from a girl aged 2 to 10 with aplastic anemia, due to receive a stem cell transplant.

The CDR3 DNA sequence: TGTGCCAGCAGTCCGCCGGGACTAGCGGGAGGGCGGTCGCAGTATTTT. Its translation: CASSPPGLAGGRSQYF. This chain links TRBV12-3 or TRBV12-4 with TRBJ2-3, with 16 bases that match TRBD2. J gave up 10 bases and V 5 bases, and 9 bases lay outside the gene matches. This CDR3 has 16 residues.